This T cell receptor beta chain was identified during a study of blood T cell repertoires in COVID-19. Study information: Spain, Italy and the United States supplied samples that represented acute and convalescent COVID-19.

The data were produced by immunoSEQ multiplex PCR, yet TCRdb's version contains in-frame clones alone and is incomplete. The sample lists 45,000 to 55,000 clones, 84% seen once, with roughly 2.7% in the top ten. This clone has only one observation. This CDR3 comprises 16 residues. V shed 4 bases, J shed 3 bases, and the junction held 3 bases outside the gene matches. In germline, CDR1 is SEHNR, CDR2 FQNEAQ (reference sequence). This sequence joins TRBV7-9 and TRBJ2-3, with 14 nucleotides matching TRBD2. This receptor was taken from a man between 50 and 59 years old with acute or convalescent COVID-19. Sequenced material: peripheral blood. DNA for the CDR3: TGTGCCAGCAGCTCGACTAGCGGGGGGGAAACAGATACGCAGTATTTT. Translating gives CASSSTSGGETDTQYF. Full variable domain (rest looked up from reference TRBV7-9 and TRBJ2-3): DTGVSQNPRHKITKRGQNVTFRCDPISEHNRLYWYRQTLGQGPEFLTYFQNEAQLEKSRLLSDRFSAERPKGSFSTLEIQRTEQGDSAMYLCASSSTSGGETDTQYFGPGTRLTVL.